Listed here are 6 T cell receptor beta chains from one sample, sequenced in a study of T-cell memory formation after mild COVID-19. TCRdb re-called the 5' RACE reads through MiXCR, storing one row per CDR3 protein. The table records roughly 100,000 distinct CDR3 sequences, about 15% of them present only once. Sequenced input: PBMCs or a T cell subset sorted from them (not recorded which). All receptors derive from a man aged 18 to 30 who had mild COVID-19 (a few samples of this study predate the infection). Cell type and time point are not known.

This clonotype was detected ten times or more. This chain joins TRBV2 and TRBJ2-1; D gene uncertain. V was pared by 5 bases and J by 12 bases, with 14 bases between. This CDR3 has 12 amino acids. Germline loops: CDR1 SNHLY, CDR2 FYNNEI. The CDR3 spells CASSSSDVGQFF. The CDR3 DNA follows: TGTGCCAGCAGTTCGTCGGACGTAGGGCAGTTCTTC.

In regard to this clonotype: A read error may be the cause here, since a much bigger clone is one base away. The V gene is TRBV7-2, the J gene TRBJ2-3; 10 bases match TRBD2. This CDR3 spans 16 amino acids. Germline CDR1 SGHTA, CDR2 FQGNSA. With V trimmed by 0 bases and J by 1 base, 1 base remained unmatched. CDR3 in amino acids: CASSLAGTSGTDTQYF. The DNA for the CDR3 is TGTGCCAGCAGCTTAGCAGGGACTAGCGGCACAGATACGCAGTATTTT.

The rearrangement joins TRBV7-6 to TRBJ2-3; perhaps TRBD1 as D (6 bases). CDR1 and CDR2 from the germline V gene are SGHVS and FNYEAQ. This CDR3 spans 15 amino acids. V was pared by 5 bases and J by 2 bases, with 14 bases between. The CDR3 DNA reads as TGTGCCAGCAGCCTGACAGGATTGATCACAGATACGCAGTATTTT. It is translated as CASSLTGLITDTQYF.

This chain joins TRBV11-2 and TRBJ2-1; no reliable D call. Germline lookup yields CDR1 SGHAT and CDR2 FQNNGV. Trimming stripped 1 base from V and 6 bases from J, with 7 bases between. The CDR3 is 13 residues long. The CDR3 loop is CASSLASINEQFF. CDR3 nucleotides: TGTGCCAGCAGCTTAGCCTCAATCAATGAGCAGTTCTTC.

The genes are TRBV20-1 and TRBJ2-2, with D unclear. V lost 3 bases and J lost 1, with 21 bases in between. Germline V gene data show CDR1 as DFQATT and CDR2 as SNEGSKA (reference sequence). The CDR3 consists of 18 residues. CDR3 protein: CSARGPPRLDLNTGELFF. CDR3 coding DNA: TGCAGTGCTAGGGGCCCCCCGCGGCTAGACCTGAACACCGGGGAGCTGTTTTTT.

The chain has TRBV6-5 and TRBJ1-5, with TRBD1 matching over 8 bases. Germline lookup yields CDR1 MNHEY and CDR2 SVGAGI. V trimming: 5 bases; J trimming: 2 bases; junction bases outside the gene matches: 8. CDR3 length equals 16 residues. The CDR3 DNA reads TGTGCCAGCAGTGGGACAGGTGGAACGGGCAATCAGCCCCAGCATTTT. Translated: CASSGTGGTGNQPQHF.